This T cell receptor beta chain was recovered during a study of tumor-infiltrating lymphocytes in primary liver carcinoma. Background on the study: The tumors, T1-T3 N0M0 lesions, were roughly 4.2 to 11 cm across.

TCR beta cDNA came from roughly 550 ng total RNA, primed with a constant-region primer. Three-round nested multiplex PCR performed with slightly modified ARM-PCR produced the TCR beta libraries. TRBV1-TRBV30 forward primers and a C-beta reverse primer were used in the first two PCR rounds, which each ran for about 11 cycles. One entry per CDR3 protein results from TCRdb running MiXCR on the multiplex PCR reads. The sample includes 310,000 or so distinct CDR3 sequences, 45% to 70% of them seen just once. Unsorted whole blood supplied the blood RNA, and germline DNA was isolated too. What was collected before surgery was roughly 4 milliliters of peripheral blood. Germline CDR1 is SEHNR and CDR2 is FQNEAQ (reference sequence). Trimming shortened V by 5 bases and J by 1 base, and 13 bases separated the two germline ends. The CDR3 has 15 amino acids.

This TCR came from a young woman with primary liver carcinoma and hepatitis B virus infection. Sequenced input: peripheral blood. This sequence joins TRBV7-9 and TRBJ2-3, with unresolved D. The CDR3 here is CASSPLNAGTDTQYF. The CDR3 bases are TGTGCCAGCAGCCCCCTGAACGCTGGCACAGATACGCAGTATTTT.